The source of this TCR beta chain is a study of post-analysis software for immune sequencing data. At the level of the study: Clinical courses comprised relapsing-remitting, secondary progressive and progressive-relapsing multiple sclerosis.

This clonotype was observed a handful of times. Its cognate antigen is unknown. Points from the study as a whole: Among 5 or 6 TRBV segments more frequent in patients than controls were TRBV5-6, TRBV5-1 and TRBV20-1. Controls' normalized Chao1 diversity significantly exceeded that of multiple sclerosis patients.

The V and J ends lost 0 bases and 6 bases respectively, with 9 bases between them. The CDR3 contains 13 residues. From germline, CDR1 is SGHKS and CDR2 YYEKEE (reference sequence). Prepared libraries of TCR beta cDNA carried unique molecular identifiers. The T cell input of about 0.9 to 10 million gave approximately 500,000 cDNA molecules. One entry per CDR3 protein, called by TCRdb with MiXCR from the PCR reads. The table lists 450,000 or so distinct CDR3 sequences, roughly 45% of them singletons. V usage is TRBV5-5 and J usage is TRBJ1-2; TRBD1 might be the D (5 bases). The sample consisted of blood. The sequence was collected from a girl aged 10-17 years with multiple sclerosis. The CDR3 region is CASSLAAGNGYTF. CDR3 nucleotides: TGTGCCAGCAGCTTGGCGGCAGGGAATGGCTACACCTTC.